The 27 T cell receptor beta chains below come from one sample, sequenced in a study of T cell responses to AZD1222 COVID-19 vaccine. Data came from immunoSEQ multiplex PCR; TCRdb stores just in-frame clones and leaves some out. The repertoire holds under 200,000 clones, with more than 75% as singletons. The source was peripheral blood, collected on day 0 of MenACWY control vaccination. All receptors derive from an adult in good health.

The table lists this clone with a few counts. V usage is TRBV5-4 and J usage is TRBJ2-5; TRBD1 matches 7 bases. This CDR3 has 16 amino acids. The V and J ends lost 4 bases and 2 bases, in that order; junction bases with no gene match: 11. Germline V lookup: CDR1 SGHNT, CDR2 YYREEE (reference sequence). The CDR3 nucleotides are TGTGCCAGCAGCCCTAGACAGGGCGCATCGCAAGAGACCCAGTACTTC. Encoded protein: CASSPRQGASQETQYF.

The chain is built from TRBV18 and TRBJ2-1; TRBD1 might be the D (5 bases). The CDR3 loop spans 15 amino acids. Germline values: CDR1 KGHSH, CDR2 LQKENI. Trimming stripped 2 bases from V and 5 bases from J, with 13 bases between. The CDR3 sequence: CASSPSRSGNNEQFF. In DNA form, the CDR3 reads TGTGCCAGCTCACCATCGAGGTCAGGGAACAATGAGCAGTTCTTC.

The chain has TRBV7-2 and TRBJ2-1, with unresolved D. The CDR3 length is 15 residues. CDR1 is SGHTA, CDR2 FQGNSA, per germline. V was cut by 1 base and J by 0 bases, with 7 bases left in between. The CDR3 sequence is CASSLGVGSYNEQFF. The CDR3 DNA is TGTGCCAGCAGCTTAGGGGTGGGCTCCTACAATGAGCAGTTCTTC.

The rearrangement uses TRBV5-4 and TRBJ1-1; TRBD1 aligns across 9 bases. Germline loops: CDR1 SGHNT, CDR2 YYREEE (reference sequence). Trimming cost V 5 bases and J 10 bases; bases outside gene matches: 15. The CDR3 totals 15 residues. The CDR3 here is CASREQQGAFDVAFF. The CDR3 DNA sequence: TGTGCCAGCAGAGAACAACAGGGGGCTTTTGATGTAGCTTTCTTT.

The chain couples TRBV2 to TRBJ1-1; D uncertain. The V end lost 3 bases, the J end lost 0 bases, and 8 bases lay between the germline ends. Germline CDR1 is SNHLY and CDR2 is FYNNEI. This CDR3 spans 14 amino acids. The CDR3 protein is CASSDILMNTEAFF. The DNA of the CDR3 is TGTGCCAGCAGTGATATACTAATGAACACTGAAGCTTTCTTT. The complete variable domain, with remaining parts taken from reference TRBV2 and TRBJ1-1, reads EPEVTQTPSHQVTQMGQEVILRCVPISNHLYFYWYRQILGQKVEFLVSFYNNEISEKSEIFDDQFSVERPDGSNFTLKIRSTKLEDSAMYFCASSDILMNTEAFFGQGTRLTVV.

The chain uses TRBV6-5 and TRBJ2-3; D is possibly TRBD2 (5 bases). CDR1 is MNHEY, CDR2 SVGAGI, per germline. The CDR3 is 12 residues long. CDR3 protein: CATEDSTDTQYF. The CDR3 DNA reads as TGTGCTACGGAGGACAGCACAGATACGCAGTATTTT.

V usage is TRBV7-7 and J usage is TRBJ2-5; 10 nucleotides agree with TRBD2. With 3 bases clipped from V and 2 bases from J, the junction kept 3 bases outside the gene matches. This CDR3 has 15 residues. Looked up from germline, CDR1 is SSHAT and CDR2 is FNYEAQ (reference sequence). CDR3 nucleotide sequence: TGTGCCAGCAGCTTCCTAGCGGGGGTTCAAGAGACCCAGTACTTC. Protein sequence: CASSFLAGVQETQYF.

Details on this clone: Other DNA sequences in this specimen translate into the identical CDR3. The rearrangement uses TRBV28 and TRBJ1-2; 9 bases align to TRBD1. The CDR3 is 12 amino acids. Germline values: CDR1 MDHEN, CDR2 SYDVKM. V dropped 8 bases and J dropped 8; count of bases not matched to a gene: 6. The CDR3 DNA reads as TGTGCCAGCCTGGGACAGGGATACGGCTACACCTTC. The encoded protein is CASLGQGYGYTF.

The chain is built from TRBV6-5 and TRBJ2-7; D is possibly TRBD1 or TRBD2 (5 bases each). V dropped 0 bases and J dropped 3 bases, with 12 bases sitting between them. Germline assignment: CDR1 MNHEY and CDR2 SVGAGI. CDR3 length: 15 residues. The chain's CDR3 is CASSYSWQGVYEQYF. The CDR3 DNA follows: TGTGCCAGCAGTTACTCGTGGCAGGGAGTCTACGAGCAGTACTTC.

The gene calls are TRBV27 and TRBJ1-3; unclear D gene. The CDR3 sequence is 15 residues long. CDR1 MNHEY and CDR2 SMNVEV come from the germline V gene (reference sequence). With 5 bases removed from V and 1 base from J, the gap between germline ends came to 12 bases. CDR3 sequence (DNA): TGTGCCAGCAGTCCCCTCGGGTTATCTGGAAACACCATATATTTT. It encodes CASSPLGLSGNTIYF.

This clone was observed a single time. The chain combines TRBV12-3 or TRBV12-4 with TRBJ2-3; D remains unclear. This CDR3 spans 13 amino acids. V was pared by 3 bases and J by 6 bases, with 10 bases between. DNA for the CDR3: TGTGCCAGCAGTTTCTTGGGCCTGGATACGCAGTATTTT. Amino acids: CASSFLGLDTQYF.

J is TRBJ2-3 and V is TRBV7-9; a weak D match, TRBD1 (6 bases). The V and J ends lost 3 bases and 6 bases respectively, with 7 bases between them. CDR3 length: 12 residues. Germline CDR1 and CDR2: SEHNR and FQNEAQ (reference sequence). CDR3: CASSFDRDTQYF. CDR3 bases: TGTGCCAGCAGCTTCGACAGGGATACGCAGTATTTT.

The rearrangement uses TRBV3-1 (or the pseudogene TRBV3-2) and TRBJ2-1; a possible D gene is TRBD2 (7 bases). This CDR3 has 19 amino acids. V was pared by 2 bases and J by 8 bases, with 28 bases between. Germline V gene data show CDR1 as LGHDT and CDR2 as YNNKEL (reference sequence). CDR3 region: CASSQTIRRGRVVGDEQFF. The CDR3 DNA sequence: TGTGCCAGCAGCCAAACCATACGGCGGGGGCGGGTTGTCGGCGATGAGCAGTTCTTC.

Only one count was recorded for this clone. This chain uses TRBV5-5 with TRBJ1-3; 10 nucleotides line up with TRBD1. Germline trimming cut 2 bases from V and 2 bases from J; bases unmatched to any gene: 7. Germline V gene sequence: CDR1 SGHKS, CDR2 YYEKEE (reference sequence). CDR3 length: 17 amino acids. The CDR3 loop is CASSFSPGQGAGNTIYF. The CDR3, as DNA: TGTGCCAGCAGCTTCAGCCCAGGACAGGGGGCTGGAAACACCATATATTTT.

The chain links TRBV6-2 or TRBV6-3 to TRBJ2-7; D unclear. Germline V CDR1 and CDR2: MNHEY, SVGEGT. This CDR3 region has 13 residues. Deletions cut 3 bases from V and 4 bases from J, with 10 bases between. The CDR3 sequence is CASSYMGSYEQYF. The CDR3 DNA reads TGTGCCAGCAGTTATATGGGGTCATACGAGCAGTACTTC.

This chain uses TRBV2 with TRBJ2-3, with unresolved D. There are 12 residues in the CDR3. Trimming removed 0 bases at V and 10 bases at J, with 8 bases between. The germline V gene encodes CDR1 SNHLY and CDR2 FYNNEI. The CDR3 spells CASSEAGPAQYF. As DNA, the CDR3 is TGTGCCAGCAGTGAAGCCGGGCCCGCGCAGTATTTT.

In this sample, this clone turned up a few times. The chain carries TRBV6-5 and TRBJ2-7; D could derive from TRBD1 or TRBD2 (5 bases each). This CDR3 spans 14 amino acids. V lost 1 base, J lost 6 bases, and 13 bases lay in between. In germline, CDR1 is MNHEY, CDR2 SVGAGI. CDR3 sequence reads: CASSYFGTSGEQYF. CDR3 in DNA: TGTGCCAGCAGTTACTTCGGGACGTCGGGCGAGCAGTACTTC.

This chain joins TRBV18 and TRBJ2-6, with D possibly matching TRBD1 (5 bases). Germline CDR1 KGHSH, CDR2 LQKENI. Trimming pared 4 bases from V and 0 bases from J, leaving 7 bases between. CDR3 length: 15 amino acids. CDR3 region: CASSQGNSGANVLTF. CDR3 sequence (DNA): TGTGCCAGCTCACAGGGGAACTCTGGGGCCAACGTCCTGACTTTC.

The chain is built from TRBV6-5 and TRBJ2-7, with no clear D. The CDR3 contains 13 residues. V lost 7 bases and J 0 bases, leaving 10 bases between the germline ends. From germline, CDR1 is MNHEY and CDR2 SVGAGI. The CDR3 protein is CASNQPTSYEQYF. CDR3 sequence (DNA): TGTGCCAGCAACCAGCCTACCTCCTACGAGCAGTACTTC.

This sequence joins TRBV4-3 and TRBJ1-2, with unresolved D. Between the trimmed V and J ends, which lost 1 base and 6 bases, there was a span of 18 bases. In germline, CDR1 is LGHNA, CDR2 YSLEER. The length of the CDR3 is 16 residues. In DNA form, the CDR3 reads TGCGCCAGCAGCCAAGTCCCTGCGGCAGGAGGCAATGGCTACACCTTC. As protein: CASSQVPAAGGNGYTF.

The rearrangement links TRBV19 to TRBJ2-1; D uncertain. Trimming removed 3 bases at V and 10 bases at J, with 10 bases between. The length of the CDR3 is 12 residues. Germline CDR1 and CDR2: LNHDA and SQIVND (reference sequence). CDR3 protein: CASSIRLSEQFF. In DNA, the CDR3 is TGTGCCAGTAGTATTAGACTCAGCGAGCAGTTCTTC.

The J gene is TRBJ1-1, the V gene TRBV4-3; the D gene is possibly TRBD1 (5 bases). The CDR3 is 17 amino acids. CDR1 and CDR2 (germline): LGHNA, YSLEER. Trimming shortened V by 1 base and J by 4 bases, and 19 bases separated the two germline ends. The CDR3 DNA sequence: TGCGCCAGCAGCCAAGGACTTGGGGGTATGGGGGGCACTGAAGCTTTCTTT. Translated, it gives CASSQGLGGMGGTEAFF.

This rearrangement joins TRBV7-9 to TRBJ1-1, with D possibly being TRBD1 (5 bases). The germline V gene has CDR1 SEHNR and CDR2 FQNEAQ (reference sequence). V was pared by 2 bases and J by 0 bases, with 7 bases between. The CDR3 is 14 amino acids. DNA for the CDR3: TGTGCCAGCAGCTTACAGGGCATGAACACTGAAGCTTTCTTT. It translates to CASSLQGMNTEAFF.

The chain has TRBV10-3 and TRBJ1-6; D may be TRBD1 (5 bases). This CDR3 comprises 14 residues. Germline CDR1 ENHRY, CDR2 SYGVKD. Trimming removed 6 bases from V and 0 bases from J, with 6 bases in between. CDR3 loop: CAIRDSSYNSPLHF. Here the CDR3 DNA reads TGTGCCATCAGAGACAGCTCCTATAATTCACCCCTCCACTTT.

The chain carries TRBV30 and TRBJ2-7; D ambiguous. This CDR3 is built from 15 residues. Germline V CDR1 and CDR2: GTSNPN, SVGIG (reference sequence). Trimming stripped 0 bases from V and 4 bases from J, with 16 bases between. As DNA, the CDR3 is TGTGCCTGGAGTGTAAGTACTGAGACCGAATACGAGCAGTACTTC. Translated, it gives CAWSVSTETEYEQYF.

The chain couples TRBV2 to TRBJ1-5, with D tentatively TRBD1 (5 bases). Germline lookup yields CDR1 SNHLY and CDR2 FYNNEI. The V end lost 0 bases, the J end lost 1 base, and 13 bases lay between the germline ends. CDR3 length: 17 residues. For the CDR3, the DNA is TGTGCCAGCAGTGAAGCGACGGGACGGGTAAGCAATCAGCCCCAGCATTTT. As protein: CASSEATGRVSNQPQHF.

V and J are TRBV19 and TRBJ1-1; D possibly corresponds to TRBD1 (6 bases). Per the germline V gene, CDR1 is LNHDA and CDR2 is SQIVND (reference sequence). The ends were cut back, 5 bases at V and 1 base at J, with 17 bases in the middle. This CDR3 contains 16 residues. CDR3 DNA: TGTGCCAGTAGTGCACTTATCGGACAGAGGAACACTGAAGCTTTCTTT. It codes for CASSALIGQRNTEAFF.